This T cell receptor beta chain comes out of a study of OX40 agonist ivuxolimab in advanced cancers. Study overall: Those treated in dose escalation had hepatocellular carcinoma, melanoma, renal cell cancer or head and neck cancer. One patient with hepatocellular carcinoma and two with cutaneous melanoma, three in all, had partial responses. General study findings and limits: CD4+ and CD8+ blood T cells expanded clonally by week 6 at 0.1 to 3.0 mg/kg.

A remark on this clone: What it binds is not known.

The CDR3 totals 12 residues. V lost 7 bases and J 3 bases, leaving 9 bases between the germline ends. Per germline, CDR1 SEHNR and CDR2 FQNEAQ (reference sequence). The method was immunoSEQ multiplex PCR; TCRdb's version includes in-frame clones alone and lacks a portion of them. The data show tens of thousands of clones, roughly nine tenths seen once. Peripheral blood came from all dose cohorts at three timepoints. Sequencing was performed on CD4+ or CD8+ T cells sorted from blood, taken in a trial of the OX40 agonist ivuxolimab. The TCR sequence derives from an adult with an advanced solid tumor such as melanoma, head and neck, liver or kidney cancer. The chain combines TRBV7-9 with TRBJ1-2; possibly TRBD1 for D (6 bases). This chain's CDR3 is CASTNRDYGYTF. CDR3 bases: TGTGCCAGCACGAACAGGGACTATGGCTACACCTTC. Filled out from reference TRBV7-9 and TRBJ1-2, the complete variable domain reads DTGVSQNPRHKITKRGQNVTFRCDPISEHNRLYWYRQTLGQGPEFLTYFQNEAQLEKSRLLSDRFSAERPKGSFSTLEIQRTEQGDSAMYLCASTNRDYGYTFGSGTRLTVV.